This T cell receptor (beta chain) emerged from a study of OX40 agonist ivuxolimab in advanced cancers. Study-wide context: Patients took ivuxolimab, an agonistic anti-OX40 (CD134) antibody. Findings and caveats of the study: Antigen specificity remained undetermined for the expanded peripheral T cells. Clones of CD4+ and CD8+ blood T cells grew by week 6 at doses of 0.1 to 3.0 mg/kg.

Assay used: immunoSEQ multiplex PCR; TCRdb lists only in-frame clones, some missing. The repertoire consists of about 62,000 clones, with about 92% occurring once and the leading ten covering about an eighth. Anyone with autoimmune disease history or systemic immunosuppression was excluded. On this clone: No antigen is known for it.

This receptor was taken from an adult with an advanced solid tumor such as melanoma, head and neck, liver or kidney cancer. This specimen consisted of CD4+ or CD8+ T cells sorted from blood, obtained in a trial of the OX40 agonist ivuxolimab.

CDR3 coding DNA: TGTGCCAGCAGCCCCCCGGGACAGGGCAATGAGCAGTTCTTC. Translating it yields CASSPPGQGNEQFF. This chain joins TRBV9 and TRBJ2-1; TRBD1 aligns across 9 bases. The CDR3 is made up of 14 amino acids. V shed 4 bases, J shed 6 bases, and the junction held 5 bases outside the gene matches. The germline CDR1 and CDR2 sequences are SGDLS and YYNGEE.